This entry lists 30 T cell receptor beta chains sequenced from one sample in a study of cytomegalovirus exposure and HLA in healthy donors. Both 60 Vbeta primers and 13 Jbeta primers went into the PCR. The data were produced by immunoSEQ multiplex PCR, yet TCRdb's version contains in-frame clones alone and is incomplete. The repertoire includes tens of thousands of clones, roughly 82% of them detected once, and roughly a tenth sits in the top ten. The sequencing sample was made of PBMCs. The receptor source for this set is a woman aged 18-29 years in good health and CMV-seropositive.

For this clone: A read error may produce the germline difference seen at one junction end. This chain uses TRBV5-6 with TRBJ1-1; 8 bases line up with TRBD1. CDR1 and CDR2 from the germline V gene are SGHDT and YYEEEE. The CDR3 loop spans 16 amino acids. The CDR3 sequence is CASSLFGTGGNTDAFF. Here the CDR3 DNA reads TGTGCCAGCAGCTTATTCGGGACAGGTGGTAACACTGACGCTTTCTTT. The full variable domain, with the rest looked up from reference TRBV5-6 and TRBJ1-1, is DAGVTQSPTHLIKTRGQQVTLRCSPKSGHDTVSWYQQALGQGPQFIFQYYEEEERQRGNFPDRFSGHQFPNYSSELNVNALLLGDSALYLCASSLFGTGGNTDAFFGQGTRLTVV.

J is TRBJ2-1 and V is TRBV6-5; the D gene is possibly TRBD1 (6 bases). Per germline, CDR1 MNHEY and CDR2 SVGAGI. The V end was cut by 5 bases, the J end by 5 bases, with 16 bases between. This CDR3 region has 15 residues. Here the CDR3 reads CASSTVQQGHNEQFF. The CDR3 nucleotides read TGTGCCAGCAGTACCGTTCAACAGGGACACAATGAGCAGTTCTTC.

With respect to this clone: The junction shows a germline mismatch at one end, possibly a read error. The CDR3 DNA reads TGTGCCAGCAGCTTAGAAGCCCGGGTCGATGAAGGTTTCTTT. It yields the protein CASSLEARVDEGFF. The J gene is TRBJ1-1, the V gene TRBV7-2; D gene uncertain. The CDR3 runs 14 residues. Germline CDR1 and CDR2: SGHTA and FQGNSA.

The J gene is TRBJ2-7, the V gene TRBV2; TRBD1 aligns across 10 bases. From germline, CDR1 is SNHLY and CDR2 FYNNEI. The length of the CDR3 is 12 residues. V was pared by 8 bases and J by 5 bases, with 3 bases of the junction left unmatched. CDR3 DNA: TGTGCCAGCGGGACAGGGGACGACGAGCAGTACTTC. Translated, it gives CASGTGDDEQYF.

The V gene is TRBV6-1, the J gene TRBJ1-4, with 8 nucleotides matching TRBD1. This CDR3 has 14 residues. CDR1 and CDR2 from the germline V gene are MNHNS and SASEGT. With 6 bases clipped from V and 5 bases from J, the junction kept 5 bases outside the gene matches. The CDR3 reads CASSYGQGNEKLFF. As DNA, the CDR3 is TGTGCCAGCAGCTATGGACAGGGAAATGAAAAACTGTTTTTT.

The chain has TRBV23-1 and TRBJ1-5; the match to TRBD1 covers 7 bases. TRBV23-1 is reported as an ORF; its role is uncertain. The CDR3 has 15 residues. V shed 6 bases, J shed 1 base, and the junction held 6 bases outside the gene matches. The CDR3 reads CASRKPQGSNQPQHF. CDR3 DNA sequence: TGCGCCAGCAGGAAACCACAGGGGAGCAATCAGCCCCAGCATTTT.

This chain uses TRBV5-1 with TRBJ1-2, with 7 bases fitting TRBD1. There are 14 residues in the CDR3. Trimming at V came to 0 bases and at J to 5 bases, leaving 4 bases not matched to a gene. Germline V gene lookup returns CDR1 SGHRS and CDR2 YFSETQ. CDR3 sequence: CASSLGDSSYGYTF. Written as DNA, the CDR3 is TGCGCCAGCAGCTTGGGGGACAGCAGTTATGGCTACACCTTC.

The rearrangement links TRBV7-9 to TRBJ2-5, with 11 bases identical to TRBD2. The V and J ends lost 3 bases and 1 base, in that order; junction bases with no gene match: 7. The CDR3 loop spans 17 amino acids. In germline, CDR1 is SEHNR, CDR2 FQNEAQ (reference sequence). The CDR3 nucleotides are TGTGCCAGCAGCTTCGCCCTACTAGCGGGAGTCCAAGAGACCCAGTACTTC. Its protein product is CASSFALLAGVQETQYF.

The chain combines TRBV30 with TRBJ1-1, with D uncertain. The CDR3 is 13 amino acids. From germline, CDR1 is GTSNPN and CDR2 SVGIG (reference sequence). The V and J ends lost 4 bases and 0 bases respectively, with 9 bases between them. The CDR3 sequence is CAWNNGMNTEAFF. Here the CDR3 DNA reads TGTGCCTGGAATAACGGGATGAACACTGAAGCTTTCTTT.

This chain connects TRBV7-9 to TRBJ2-2; D remains ambiguous. Germline-derived CDR1 and CDR2 are SEHNR and FQNEAQ (reference sequence). The CDR3 contains 12 residues. V was clipped by 0 bases and J by 11 bases, with 7 bases between them. CDR3 sequence: CASSLAPGELFF. The CDR3 DNA sequence: TGTGCCAGCAGCTTAGCACCTGGCGAGCTGTTTTTT. Together with reference TRBV7-9 and TRBJ2-2, the CDR3 gives the full variable domain: DTGVSQNPRHKITKRGQNVTFRCDPISEHNRLYWYRQTLGQGPEFLTYFQNEAQLEKSRLLSDRFSAERPKGSFSTLEIQRTEQGDSAMYLCASSLAPGELFFGEGSRLTVL.

A single count supports this clone. This chain joins TRBV4-2 and TRBJ2-7; weak D call: TRBD2 (5 bases). The CDR3 has 18 amino acids. Germline lookup yields CDR1 LGHNA and CDR2 YNFKEQ. Trimming stripped 0 bases from V and 1 base from J, with 19 bases between. CDR3: CASSQERSSAGISYEQYF. The CDR3 nucleotides are TGTGCCAGCAGCCAAGAGAGATCGTCGGCGGGTATTTCCTACGAGCAGTACTTC.

This rearrangement joins TRBV6-5 to TRBJ1-2; D remains unclear. CDR3 length: 13 residues. Looked up from germline, CDR1 is MNHEY and CDR2 is SVGAGI. V was pared by 4 bases and J by 5 bases, with 11 bases between. The CDR3 loop is CASSSGGYYGYTF. The DNA of the CDR3 is TGTGCCAGCAGTTCCGGCGGATATTATGGCTACACCTTC.

The rearrangement joins TRBV7-9 to TRBJ2-6; TRBD1 matches at 10 bases. Germline CDR1 SEHNR, CDR2 FQNEAQ (reference sequence). V dropped 2 bases and J dropped 4; count of bases not matched to a gene: 5. CDR3 length: 17 amino acids. In nucleotides, the CDR3 is TGTGCCAGCAGCTTATGGGGACAGGGGAGAGGGGCCAACGTCCTGACTTTC. The encoded protein is CASSLWGQGRGANVLTF. Full variable domain (outside the CDR3, taken from reference TRBV7-9 and TRBJ2-6): DTGVSQNPRHKITKRGQNVTFRCDPISEHNRLYWYRQTLGQGPEFLTYFQNEAQLEKSRLLSDRFSAERPKGSFSTLEIQRTEQGDSAMYLCASSLWGQGRGANVLTFGAGSRLTVL.

The rearrangement links TRBV7-6 to TRBJ2-7; 9 bases match TRBD1. The CDR3 consists of 16 residues. Per the germline V gene, CDR1 is SGHVS and CDR2 is FNYEAQ. The J segment lost 5 bases and the V segment lost 4 bases, leaving 12 bases of the junction unmatched. CDR3 amino acids: CASSSRRDRAYDEQYF. The CDR3 DNA follows: TGTGCCAGCAGCTCCCGGCGGGACAGGGCATATGACGAGCAGTACTTC.

This chain links TRBV7-2 with TRBJ1-1; no clear D gene. The germline V gene encodes CDR1 SGHTA and CDR2 FQGNSA. V lost 4 bases to trimming and J lost 4 bases, with 7 bases between them. The CDR3 runs 12 residues. The CDR3 DNA sequence: TGTGCCAGCAGCTCGCTAATCACTGAAGCTTTCTTT. It specifies CASSSLITEAFF.

The J gene is TRBJ1-4, the V gene TRBV9; D possibly corresponds to TRBD1 (6 bases). Germline V lookup: CDR1 SGDLS, CDR2 YYNGEE. The V gene lost 4 bases and the J gene lost 11 bases, with 21 bases spanning the gap. This CDR3 contains 15 residues. DNA for the CDR3: TGTGCCAGCAGCCCACAGGACAGTGCAGAATGGAAACTGTTTTTT. Amino acid sequence: CASSPQDSAEWKLFF.

The rearrangement uses TRBV28 and TRBJ2-1; a weak D match, TRBD2 (5 bases). CDR1 is MDHEN and CDR2 is SYDVKM in the germline V gene. Trimming shortened V by 7 bases and J by 1 base, and 11 bases separated the two germline ends. This CDR3 comprises 14 residues. CDR3 bases: TGTGCCAGCACCCTGAGCGGTTCCTACAATGAGCAGTTCTTC. Translated: CASTLSGSYNEQFF.

In its sample, this clone was seen once. The chain joins TRBV25-1 to TRBJ1-2; 9 bases align to TRBD1. The germline CDR1 and CDR2 sequences are MGHDK and SYGVNS. J lost 2 bases, V lost 5 bases, and 6 bases had no gene match. This CDR3 spans 15 amino acids. The CDR3 DNA reads TGTGCCAGCAGTAACCCCGGGACAGGGAACTATGGCTACACCTTC. This translates into CASSNPGTGNYGYTF.

The V gene is TRBV19, the J gene TRBJ2-4; 13 positions agree with TRBD2. V lost 0 bases to trimming and J lost 11 bases; unmatched junction nucleotides: 7. The CDR3 consists of 16 residues. Germline V gene data show CDR1 as LNHDA and CDR2 as SQIVND (reference sequence). This chain's CDR3 is CASSIDLTSGGPLQYF. DNA for the CDR3: TGTGCCAGTAGTATAGACCTGACTAGCGGGGGGCCCCTTCAGTACTTC.

CDR3: CASSLLVNEQFF. CDR3 bases: TGTGCCAGCAGCTTGCTAGTCAATGAGCAGTTCTTC. The V and J genes are TRBV7-9 and TRBJ2-1; D not certain. V was shortened by 3 bases and J by 6 bases, with 6 bases between the two germline ends. This CDR3 contains 12 residues. Germline V gene lookup returns CDR1 SEHNR and CDR2 FQNEAQ (reference sequence).

Comments on this clone: At one boundary the junction diverges from the germline segment, which might be a read error. The chain carries TRBV29-1 and TRBJ1-2; 8 bases fit TRBD1. Germline CDR1 reads SQVTM; CDR2 reads ANQGSEA. This CDR3 contains 12 residues. CDR3 nucleotide sequence: TGCAGCGCGGACAGGGTCGGCTATGGCTACCCCTTC. This translates into CSADRVGYGYPF.

The chain combines TRBV27 with TRBJ2-1, with a possible D match to TRBD1 (5 bases). CDR1 and CDR2 (germline): MNHEY, SMNVEV (reference sequence). The V end lost 1 base, the J end lost 5 bases, and 24 bases lay between the germline ends. CDR3 length equals 19 residues. CDR3 nucleotide sequence: TGTGCCAGCAGTTTATTTTCGTCGGGTCCTCAGGGCAGCGACAATGAGCAGTTCTTC. Residues: CASSLFSSGPQGSDNEQFF.

This clone was counted only a few times. The CDR3 sequence is CSVEGQLRGYGYTF. The CDR3 nucleotides are TGCAGCGTTGAGGGACAACTTAGGGGCTATGGCTACACCTTC. V gene TRBV29-1 combines with J gene TRBJ1-2; TRBD1 might be the D (6 bases). From germline, CDR1 is SQVTM and CDR2 ANQGSEA. The ends were cut back, 3 bases at V and 4 bases at J, with 15 bases in the middle. This CDR3 has 14 amino acids.

This clone appeared a single time. J is TRBJ1-2 and V is TRBV27; a weak D match, TRBD1 (6 bases). Germline values: CDR1 MNHEY, CDR2 SMNVEV (reference sequence). The CDR3 length is 17 residues. Between the trimmed V and J ends, which lost 0 bases and 7 bases, there was a span of 21 bases. The CDR3 region has the DNA TGTGCCAGCAGTTTATCGGATAGCCAGGGGAGAGTAGGTGGCTACACCTTC. This encodes CASSLSDSQGRVGGYTF.

The chain has TRBV11-2 and TRBJ2-3, with 7 bases matching TRBD2. V was pared by 1 base and J by 4 bases, with 5 bases of the junction left unmatched. Germline values: CDR1 SGHAT, CDR2 FQNNGV. This CDR3 region has 15 residues. CDR3 sequence reads: CASSLGGSGADTQYF. For the CDR3, the DNA is TGTGCCAGCAGCTTAGGCGGGAGTGGAGCAGATACGCAGTATTTT.

The V gene is TRBV18, the J gene TRBJ1-2, with D possibly TRBD1 on 5 matching bases. CDR1 KGHSH and CDR2 LQKENI come from the germline V gene. The CDR3 extends over 13 amino acids. The V end was cut by 5 bases, the J end by 3 bases, with 10 bases between. CDR3 in amino acids: CASSSDSYYGYTF. For the CDR3, the DNA is TGTGCCAGCTCATCCGACAGCTACTATGGCTACACCTTC. The whole variable domain, remainder taken from reference TRBV18 and TRBJ1-2, is NAGVMQNPRHLVRRRGQEARLRCSPMKGHSHVYWYRQLPEEGLKFMVYLQKENIIDESGMPKERFSAEFPKEGPSILRIQQVVRGDSAAYFCASSSDSYYGYTFGSGTRLTVV.

As regards this clone: The junction departs from the called germline gene at one end, perhaps through a read error. This chain joins TRBV7-9 and TRBJ1-1; D uncertain. The germline V gene encodes CDR1 SEHNR and CDR2 FQNEAQ (reference sequence). This CDR3 region has 12 residues. The CDR3 loop reads CSSKTTNTEAFF. CDR3 DNA: TGTTCCAGCAAAACGACAAACACTGAAGCTTTCTTT.

This clone was observed once. The genes are TRBV19 and TRBJ2-1; 12 bases match TRBD2. The junction had 2 bases not matched to a gene; V was cut back by 6 bases and J by 2 bases. In germline, CDR1 is LNHDA, CDR2 SQIVND (reference sequence). This CDR3 has 15 residues. CDR3 nucleotide sequence: TGTGCCAGTAGCACTAGCGGGGGGACCTACAATGAGCAGTTCTTC. Amino acids: CASSTSGGTYNEQFF.

V is TRBV2 and J is TRBJ2-3; 8 bases line up with TRBD2. With 6 bases clipped from V and 7 bases from J, the junction kept 12 bases outside the gene matches. Looked up from germline, CDR1 is SNHLY and CDR2 is FYNNEI. This CDR3 has 15 residues. The DNA of the CDR3 is TGTGCCAGCAGCACACTAGCGGACTCAGGGTATACGCAGTATTTT. Translating it yields CASSTLADSGYTQYF.

CDR3 region: CASSPGLAADTQYF. CDR3 nucleotides: TGTGCCAGCAGCCCAGGACTAGCTGCAGATACGCAGTATTTT. The J gene is TRBJ2-3, the V gene TRBV7-2; 8 nucleotides align to TRBD2. The CDR3 loop spans 14 amino acids. V dropped 5 bases and J dropped 4; count of bases not matched to a gene: 5. CDR1 and CDR2 from the germline V gene are SGHTA and FQGNSA.